The subject of this entry is one T cell receptor (beta chain). Time point denoted: pretreatment peripheral blood. This CDR3 is built from 14 residues. Germline loops: CDR1 SGHKS, CDR2 YYEKEE (reference sequence). V lost 4 bases and J lost 4; bases outside the gene matches: 2. The sample belongs to a study of PD-L1 blockade in urothelial cancer. Here immunoSEQ multiplex PCR was the method, and the copy in TCRdb shows in-frame clones only, minus some. The sample lists about 56,000 clones; approximately 83% were seen once. The material sequenced was PBMCs, taken around atezolizumab (anti-PD-L1) treatment. The clonotype originates from a man in his 70s with urothelial cancer. This rearrangement joins TRBV5-5 to TRBJ2-5; 12 positions agree with TRBD2. CDR3: CASSLGLAGETQYF. As DNA, the CDR3 is TGTGCCAGCAGCCTGGGACTAGCGGGAGAGACCCAGTACTTC. Based on the CDR3 plus reference TRBV5-5 and TRBJ2-5, the full variable domain is DAGVTQSPTHLIKTRGQQVTLRCSPISGHKSVSWYQQVLGQGPQFIFQYYEKEERGRGNFPDRFSARQFPNYSSELNVNALLLGDSALYLCASSLGLAGETQYFGPGTRLLVL.